The source of this T cell receptor beta chain is a study of a mutant IDH1 vaccine in newly diagnosed glioma. Overall study: The study gave patients eight vaccinations in weeks 1, 3, 5, 7, 11, 15, 19, 23. Once 4-6 weeks had passed after radiotherapy alone, vaccination started, or it started with temozolomide cycles.

Trimming took off 4 bases at V and 4 bases at J, with 10 bases between the two ends. In germline, CDR1 is KGHSH, CDR2 LQKENI. There are 13 residues in the CDR3. Time point of the sample: week 5, during vaccination. Vaccination comprised doses that each held 300 ug of mutant IDH1 20-mer peptide, plus topical imiquimod. Regarding the study as a whole: Most patients, approximately 92%, showed vaccine-induced immune responses. Pseudoprogression apparently lacked any relation to changes in top peripheral T cell clonotypes.

Concerning this clone: Antigen specificity is unknown.

TCRdb's table, derived via immunoSEQ multiplex PCR, lists solely in-frame clones and lacks some. The repertoire holds just under 80,000 clones, 91% seen once, with 0.56% in the top ten. The chain couples TRBV18 to TRBJ1-1, with D perhaps matching TRBD1 (5 bases). The sequencing used PBMCs, collected from a glioma patient whose treatment included an IDH1 peptide vaccine. This receptor was identified in a woman aged 50 to 60 with glioma. The chain's CDR3 is CASSRDRATEAFF. DNA of the CDR3: TGTGCCAGCTCACGTGACAGAGCCACTGAAGCTTTCTTT. Variable domain in full (rest from reference TRBV18 and TRBJ1-1): NAGVMQNPRHLVRRRGQEARLRCSPMKGHSHVYWYRQLPEEGLKFMVYLQKENIIDESGMPKERFSAEFPKEGPSILRIQQVVRGDSAAYFCASSRDRATEAFFGQGTRLTVV.